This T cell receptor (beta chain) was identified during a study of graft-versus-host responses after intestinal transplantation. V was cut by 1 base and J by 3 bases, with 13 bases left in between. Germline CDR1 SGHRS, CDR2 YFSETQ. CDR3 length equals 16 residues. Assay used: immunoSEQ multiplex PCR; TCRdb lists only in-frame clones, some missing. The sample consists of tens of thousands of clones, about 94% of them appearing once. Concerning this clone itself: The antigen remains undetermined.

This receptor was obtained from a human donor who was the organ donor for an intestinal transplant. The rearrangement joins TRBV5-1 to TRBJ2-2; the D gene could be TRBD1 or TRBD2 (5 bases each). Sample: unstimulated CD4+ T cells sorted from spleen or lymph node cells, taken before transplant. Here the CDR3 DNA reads TGCGCCAGCAGCTTGCGGGGCCAAGAGGACACCGGGGAGCTGTTTTTT. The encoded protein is CASSLRGQEDTGELFF. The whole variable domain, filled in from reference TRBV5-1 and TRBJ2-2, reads KAGVTQTPRYLIKTRGQQVTLSCSPISGHRSVSWYQQTPGQGLQFLFEYFSETQRNKGNFPGRFSGRQFSNSRSEMNVSTLELGDSALYLCASSLRGQEDTGELFFGEGSRLTVL.